The source of this T cell receptor beta chain is a study of identical twins listed by TCRdb under 2016. In the study overall: TCR alpha and beta repertoires from monozygotic twins, unrelated adults of various ages and cord blood were deep-sequenced to test whether fetal clonotypes persist. To rule out contamination, the twin experiments were replicated at different times with different library preparation protocols.

All donors were healthy Caucasians. The twin cohort comprised three pairs of female monozygotic twins, all aged about 18 to 30 years. Peripheral blood mononuclear cells were the source from which RNA for the TCR libraries was isolated. Library preparation employed 5' RACE. Sequencing took place on an Illumina HiSeq 2000. A universal primer binding site was added through template switching, and the final cDNA carried a unique molecular identifier so that TCR cDNA molecules could be counted accurately. First-strand cDNA for TCR alpha and beta chains was synthesized from specific primers in the conserved constant-segment region. To control for contamination, each cDNA library was double barcoded with a SMART-Mk sample barcode plus Illumina barcodes. TruSeq adapter sequences along with Illumina sample barcodes were introduced in two successive PCR steps. The Illumina HiSeq platform was used with custom primers to sequence TCR alpha and beta cDNA libraries. In the paper's pipeline: Raw reads were processed with MiGEC to extract unique molecular identifiers, and MiXCR was used to determine CDR3 positions. Recombination models were inferred per individual with the repgenHMM and IGoR tools using an EM algorithm. The tcR package in R was used for shared clonotype analysis, with sharing normalized by the product of cloneset sizes. To study raw recombination without the effects of thymic and clonal selection, out-of-frame nonproductive sequences were analyzed. The public sequencing data were trimmed at Q25 with fastp and processed into clonotypes with MiXCR by TCRdb, which kept only in-frame beta chains. Identical CDR3 protein sequences are pooled into one entry, listed with their most common genes and DNA. Clone size and V and J calls follow TCRdb, not the original study. This sample is represented by around 650,000 distinct CDR3 sequences; around 7.5% of them were singletons. The ten largest account for over 1.5% of the sample.

From its cysteine to its phenylalanine, the CDR3 spans 16 amino acids. This entry keeps only the CDR3 DNA: 48 bases, framed from base 1. Looking up the germline V gene yields CDR1 SGHDT and CDR2 YYEEEE. The V end gives up 4 bases and the J end 2 bases, leaving 8 bases in the junction not matched to a gene. What the study reported, not specific to this receptor: Invariant T cells such as MAIT and iNKT could partly confound zero-insertion analyses, though diverse VJ usage argued against this for most clonotypes. Abundant cord blood beta clonotypes carried fewer insertions; young adult naive repertoires showed a weaker similar trend, while memory repertoires showed none. Recombination models systematically underestimated out-of-frame TCR alpha sharing in monozygotic twins but agreed with sharing between unrelated individuals. Conclusions relied on cross-sectional statistical analysis, since the same donors could not be followed over many years. A weaker excess of twin sharing was found in beta out-of-frame sequences because the signal-to-noise ratio was lowered by fewer shared sequences. Compared with coincidental sharing between unrelated individuals, an excess of low generation-probability sequences was observed among out-of-frame TCR alpha sequences shared between twins.

A word on this clonotype: What this receptor recognizes is not known. One base away there is no much larger clone; base qualities are not given.

These data also formed part of another study, on yellow fever vaccine responses in identical twins. In that second paper, the authors write: According to the authors, in identical twins the way T cells responded to vaccination appeared partly convergent and partly personalized. The study precisely tracked vaccine-responding T cell clones in identical twins.

Sequenced material: PBMCs. The rearrangement joined TRBV5-6 to TRBJ2-1, with 8 central nucleotides matching TRBD2. This clonotype originated in a woman between 18 and 29 years old in good health. The nucleotides read TGTGCCAGCAGCCCGCCCAGCGGGAGAACCTACAATGAGCAGTTCTTC. Translated, it gives CASSPPSGRTYNEQFF. This CDR3, with the reference TRBV5-6 and TRBJ2-1 proteins standing in past its ends, gives the full variable domain DAGVTQSPTHLIKTRGQQVTLRCSPKSGHDTVSWYQQALGQGPQFIFQYYEEEERQRGNFPDRFSGHQFPNYSSELNVNALLLGDSALYLCASSPPSGRTYNEQFFGPGTRLTVL.